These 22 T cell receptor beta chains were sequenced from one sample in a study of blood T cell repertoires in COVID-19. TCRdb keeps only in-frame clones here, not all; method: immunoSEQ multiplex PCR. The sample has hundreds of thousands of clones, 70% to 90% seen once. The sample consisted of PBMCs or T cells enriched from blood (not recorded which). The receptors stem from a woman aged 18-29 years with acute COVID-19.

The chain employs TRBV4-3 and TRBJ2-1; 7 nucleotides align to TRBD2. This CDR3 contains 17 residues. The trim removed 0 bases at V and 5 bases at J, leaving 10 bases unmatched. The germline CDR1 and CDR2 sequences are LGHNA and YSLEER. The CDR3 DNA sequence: TGCGCCAGCAGCCAAGATTCATTGCGGGAGTTCAACAATGAGCAGTTCTTC. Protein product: CASSQDSLREFNNEQFF.

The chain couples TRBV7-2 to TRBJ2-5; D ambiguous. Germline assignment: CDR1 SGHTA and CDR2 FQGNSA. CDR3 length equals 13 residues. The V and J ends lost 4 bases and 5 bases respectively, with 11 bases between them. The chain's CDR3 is CASSSVVIETQYF. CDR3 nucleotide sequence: TGTGCCAGCAGCTCAGTGGTCATCGAGACCCAGTACTTC.

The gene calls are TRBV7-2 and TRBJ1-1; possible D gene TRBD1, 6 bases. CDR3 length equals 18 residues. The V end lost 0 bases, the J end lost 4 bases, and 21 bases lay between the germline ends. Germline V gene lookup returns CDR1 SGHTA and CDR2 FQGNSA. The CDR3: CASSLAISGAGQPTEAFF. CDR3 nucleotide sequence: TGTGCCAGCAGCTTAGCAATTTCTGGGGCCGGACAGCCCACTGAAGCTTTCTTT.

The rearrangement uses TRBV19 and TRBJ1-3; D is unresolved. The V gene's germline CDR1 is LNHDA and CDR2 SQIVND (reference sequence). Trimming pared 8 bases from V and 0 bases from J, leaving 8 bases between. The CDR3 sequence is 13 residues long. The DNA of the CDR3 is TGTGCCAGTCACAGAACCTCTGGAAACACCATATATTTT. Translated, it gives CASHRTSGNTIYF.

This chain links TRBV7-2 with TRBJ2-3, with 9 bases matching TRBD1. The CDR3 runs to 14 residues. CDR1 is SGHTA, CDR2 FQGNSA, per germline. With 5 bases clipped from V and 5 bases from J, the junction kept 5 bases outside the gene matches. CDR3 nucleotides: TGTGCCAGCAGCGAACAGGGGGCTATAGATACGCAGTATTTT. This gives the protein CASSEQGAIDTQYF.

CDR3 sequence: CASSRPGQGNEKLFF. Written as DNA, the CDR3 is TGTGCCAGCAGCCGACCGGGACAGGGGAATGAAAAACTGTTTTTT. The rearrangement links TRBV7-8 to TRBJ1-4; TRBD1 matches at 10 bases. Unmatched junction bases numbered 5, after V lost 5 bases and J lost 5 bases. This CDR3 is built from 15 residues. Germline V gene lookup returns CDR1 SGHVS and CDR2 FQNEAQ.

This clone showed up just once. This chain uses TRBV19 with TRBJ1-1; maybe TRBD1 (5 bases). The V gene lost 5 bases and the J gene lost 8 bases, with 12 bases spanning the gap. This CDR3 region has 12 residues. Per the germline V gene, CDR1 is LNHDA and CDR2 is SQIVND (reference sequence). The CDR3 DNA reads TGTGCCAGTAGTCCAGCAGGGTGGGAAGCTTTCTTT. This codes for CASSPAGWEAFF.

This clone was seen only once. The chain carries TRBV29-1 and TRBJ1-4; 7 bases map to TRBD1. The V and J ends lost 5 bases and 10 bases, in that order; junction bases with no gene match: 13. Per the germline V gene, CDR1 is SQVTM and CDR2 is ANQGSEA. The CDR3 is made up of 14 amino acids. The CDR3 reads CSVRKGASPGKLFF. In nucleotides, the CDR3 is TGCAGCGTTCGTAAGGGGGCGAGTCCTGGAAAACTGTTTTTT.

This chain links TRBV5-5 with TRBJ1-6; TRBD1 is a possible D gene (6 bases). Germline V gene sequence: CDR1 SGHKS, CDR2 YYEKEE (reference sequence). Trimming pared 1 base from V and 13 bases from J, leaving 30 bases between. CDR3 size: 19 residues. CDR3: CASSLTGLWAYNQVSPLHF. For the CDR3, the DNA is TGTGCCAGCAGCTTGACAGGGCTTTGGGCCTACAACCAGGTTTCGCCCCTCCACTTT.

DNA for the CDR3: TGTGCCACCAAGGGACAGCTCCTGAACACTGAAGCTTTCTTT. This sequence encodes CATKGQLLNTEAFF. This chain joins TRBV6-5 and TRBJ1-1; TRBD1 matches 7 bases. This CDR3 spans 14 amino acids. V trimming: 10 bases; J trimming: 0 bases; junction bases outside the gene matches: 8. From germline, CDR1 is MNHEY and CDR2 SVGAGI.

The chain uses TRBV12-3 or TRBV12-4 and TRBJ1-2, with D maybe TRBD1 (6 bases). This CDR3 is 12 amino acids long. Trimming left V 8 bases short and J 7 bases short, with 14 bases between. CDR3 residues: CASGYPGAGYTF. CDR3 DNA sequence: TGTGCCAGCGGTTACCCAGGGGCTGGCTACACCTTC.

The CDR3 coding sequence is TGTGCCAGTAGTATACTGCGCGGGAGAAGCACAGATACGCAGTATTTT. Its protein is CASSILRGRSTDTQYF. V is TRBV19 and J is TRBJ2-3; the match to TRBD2 covers 7 bases. The CDR3 totals 16 residues. Per the germline V gene, CDR1 is LNHDA and CDR2 is SQIVND (reference sequence). V gave up 2 bases and J gave up 0 bases; unmatched junction bases: 5.

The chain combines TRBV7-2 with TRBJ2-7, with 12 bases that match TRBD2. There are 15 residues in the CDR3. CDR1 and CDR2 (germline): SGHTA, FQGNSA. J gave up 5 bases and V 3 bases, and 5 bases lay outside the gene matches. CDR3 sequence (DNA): TGTGCCAGCAGCTTTAAACCTAGCGGGAGGGACGAGCAGTACTTC. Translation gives CASSFKPSGRDEQYF.

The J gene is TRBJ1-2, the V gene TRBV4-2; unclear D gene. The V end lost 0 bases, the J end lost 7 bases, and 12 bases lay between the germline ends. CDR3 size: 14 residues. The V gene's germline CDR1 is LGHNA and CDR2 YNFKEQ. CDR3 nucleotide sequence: TGTGCCAGCAGCCAAGAGGAACAACTATCTGGCTACACCTTC. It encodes CASSQEEQLSGYTF.

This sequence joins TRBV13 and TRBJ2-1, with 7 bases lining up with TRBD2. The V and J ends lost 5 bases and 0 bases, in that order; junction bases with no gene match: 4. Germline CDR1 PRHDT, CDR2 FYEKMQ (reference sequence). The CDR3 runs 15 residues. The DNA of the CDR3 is TGTGCCAGCAGCCGGACTAGGAGCTCCTACAATGAGCAGTTCTTC. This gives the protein CASSRTRSSYNEQFF.

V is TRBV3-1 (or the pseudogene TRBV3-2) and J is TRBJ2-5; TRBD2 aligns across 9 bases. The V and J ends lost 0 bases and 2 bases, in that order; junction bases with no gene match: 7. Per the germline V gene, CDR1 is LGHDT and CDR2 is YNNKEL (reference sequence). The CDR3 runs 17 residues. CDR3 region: CASSQDLEAGGQETQYF. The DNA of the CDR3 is TGTGCCAGCAGCCAAGATCTGGAGGCGGGGGGGCAAGAGACCCAGTACTTC.

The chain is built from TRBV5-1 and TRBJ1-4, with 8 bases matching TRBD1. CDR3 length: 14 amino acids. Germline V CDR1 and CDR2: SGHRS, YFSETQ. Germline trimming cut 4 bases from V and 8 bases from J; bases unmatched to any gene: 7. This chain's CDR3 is CASSAGQGREKLFF. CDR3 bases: TGCGCCAGCAGCGCCGGACAGGGTAGAGAAAAACTGTTTTTT.

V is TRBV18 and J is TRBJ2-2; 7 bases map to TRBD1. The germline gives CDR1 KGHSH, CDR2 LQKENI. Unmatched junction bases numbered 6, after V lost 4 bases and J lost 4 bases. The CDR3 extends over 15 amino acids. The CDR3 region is CASSRDSPGTGELFF. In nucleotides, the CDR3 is TGTGCCAGCTCACGGGACAGCCCAGGCACCGGGGAGCTGTTTTTT.

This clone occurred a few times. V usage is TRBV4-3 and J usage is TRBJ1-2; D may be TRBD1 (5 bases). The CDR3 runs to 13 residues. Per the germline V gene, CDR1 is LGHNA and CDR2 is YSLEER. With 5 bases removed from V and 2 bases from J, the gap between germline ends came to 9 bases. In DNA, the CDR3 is TGCGCCAGCAGCGTCCGGGGGAACTATGGCTACACCTTC. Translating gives CASSVRGNYGYTF.

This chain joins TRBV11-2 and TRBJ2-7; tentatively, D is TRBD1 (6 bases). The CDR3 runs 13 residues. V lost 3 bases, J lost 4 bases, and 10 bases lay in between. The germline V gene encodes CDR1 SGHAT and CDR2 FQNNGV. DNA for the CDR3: TGTGCCAGCAGCTTCGCACAGGGTTACGAGCAGTACTTC. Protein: CASSFAQGYEQYF.

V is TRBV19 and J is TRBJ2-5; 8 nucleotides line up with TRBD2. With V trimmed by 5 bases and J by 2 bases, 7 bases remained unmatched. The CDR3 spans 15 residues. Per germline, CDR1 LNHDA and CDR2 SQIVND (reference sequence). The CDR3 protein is CASSPSGGSQETQYF. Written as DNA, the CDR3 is TGTGCCAGTAGTCCAAGCGGGGGTAGTCAAGAGACCCAGTACTTC.

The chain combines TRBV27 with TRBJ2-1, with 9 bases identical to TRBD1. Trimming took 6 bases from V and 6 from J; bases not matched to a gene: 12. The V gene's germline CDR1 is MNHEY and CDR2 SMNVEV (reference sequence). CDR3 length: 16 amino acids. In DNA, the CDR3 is TGTGCCAGCAGGCGGGGACAGGGCGCCCCACGCAATGAGCAGTTCTTC. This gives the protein CASRRGQGAPRNEQFF.